The rows below give T cell receptor beta chains drawn from one sample of a study of cytomegalovirus exposure and HLA in healthy donors. Assay used: immunoSEQ multiplex PCR; TCRdb lists only in-frame clones, some missing. The sample gives 150,000 to 200,000 clones, about 81% of which show up once; roughly 1.2% is in the top ten. What was sequenced was PBMCs. These receptors originate from a woman in her twenties or thirties in good health and CMV-seronegative. CDR3s include the opening cysteine and the closing phenylalanine or tryptophan. The D gene is left open where the match is weak. Clone size is given for some rows only: seen once, a few or many times, or a class if the clone is expanded.

D gene	V gene	clone size	J gene	CDR3 protein	CDR3 DNA
NA	TRBV2	NA	TRBJ2-2	CASEYSSNFGELFF	TGTGCCAGCGAATATTCTAGTAATTTCGGGGAGCTGTTTTTT
NA	TRBV4-1	NA	TRBJ1-6	CASSHPWQGINSPLHF	TGCGCCAGCAGCCACCCATGGCAGGGTATCAATTCACCCCTCCACTTT
TRBD2	TRBV9	once	TRBJ2-2	CASSGSSGSYYTGELFF	TGTGCCAGCAGCGGATCTAGCGGGAGCTACTACACCGGGGAGCTGTTTTTT
TRBD1	TRBV4-1	NA	TRBJ2-3	CASSQEGTGGNTDTQYF	TGCGCCAGCAGCCAAGAGGGGACAGGGGGAAACACAGATACGCAGTATTTT
NA	TRBV7-7	NA	TRBJ2-2	CASSLGAGELFF	TGTGCCAGCAGCTTAGGAGCGGGGGAGCTGTTTTTT
NA	TRBV19	NA	TRBJ2-7	CASTPGVPSEQYF	TGTGCCAGTACCCCAGGGGTTCCCTCCGAGCAGTACTTC
NA	TRBV7-7	few	TRBJ2-7	CASSSHRASYEQYF	TGTGCCAGCAGTTCTCACAGGGCATCCTACGAGCAGTACTTC
NA	TRBV28	NA	TRBJ1-1	CASSLTGLGNTEAFF	TGTGCCAGCAGTTTAACCGGGTTGGGGAACACTGAAGCTTTCTTT
TRBD1	TRBV5-1	few	TRBJ2-7	CASGPGQTYEQYF	TGCGCCAGCGGGCCGGGACAGACCTACGAGCAGTACTTC
NA	TRBV5-1	NA	TRBJ1-4	CASSLARTATNEKLFF	TGCGCCAGCAGCTTGGCCCGGACAGCAACTAATGAAAAACTGTTTTTT
NA	TRBV5-6	NA	TRBJ1-4	CASSFRRFATNEKLFF	TGTGCCAGCAGCTTTCGCCGGTTTGCAACTAATGAAAAACTGTTTTTT
NA	TRBV4-2	once	TRBJ2-1	CASSQGRGGSSYNEQFF	TGTGCCAGCAGCCAAGGCAGGGGCGGATCTTCCTACAATGAGCAGTTCTTC
NA	TRBV28	NA	TRBJ2-7	CATRDRLSEQYF	TGTGCCACCCGCGACAGGCTATCTGAGCAGTACTTC
TRBD2	TRBV6-5	once	TRBJ2-7	CASTSTGLARREYF	TGTGCCAGCACCTCCACGGGACTAGCGAGACGAGAGTACTTC
TRBD2	TRBV6-6	NA	TRBJ2-7	CASSPLAGGSTYEQYF	TGTGCCAGCAGCCCCTTAGCGGGAGGGTCAACCTACGAGCAGTACTTC
TRBD1	TRBV5-1	NA	TRBJ2-1	CATAGGSFYNEQFF	TGCGCCACCGCAGGGGGTTCTTTCTACAATGAGCAGTTCTTC
NA	TRBV5-1	NA	TRBJ2-1	CASSLAQSNEQFF	TGCGCCAGCAGCTTGGCCCAGTCCAATGAGCAGTTCTTC
NA	TRBV7-6	once	TRBJ1-3	CASSLTEGHSGNTIYF	TGTGCCAGCAGCTTAACGGAGGGGCACTCTGGAAACACCATATATTTT
TRBD2	TRBV14	NA	TRBJ2-7	CASSQTSGSKQYF	TGTGCCAGCAGCCAAACTAGCGGGAGCAAGCAGTACTTC
NA	TRBV6-1	NA	TRBJ1-6	CASRQVLTDSPLHF	TGTGCCAGCCGACAGGTACTAACCGATTCACCCCTCCACTTT
TRBD1	TRBV11-2	NA	TRBJ2-2	CASSYTGAPNTGELFF	TGTGCCAGCAGCTATACAGGGGCTCCGAACACCGGGGAGCTGTTTTTT
TRBD1	TRBV29-1	NA	TRBJ1-1	CSVSSLATGSWNTEAFF	TGCAGCGTTTCGTCTTTAGCGACAGGGTCTTGGAACACTGAAGCTTTCTTT
NA	TRBV30	NA	TRBJ2-3	CAWRMGHSTDTQYF	TGTGCCTGGAGGATGGGACATAGCACAGATACGCAGTATTTT
TRBD1	TRBV4-1	few	TRBJ1-6	CASLLGTENSPLHF	TGCGCCAGCCTCCTAGGGACAGAGAATTCACCCCTCCACTTT
TRBD1	TRBV6-1	NA	TRBJ1-1	CASRVDRVNTEAFF	TGTGCCAGCAGAGTCGACAGGGTGAACACTGAAGCTTTCTTT
NA	TRBV6-5	NA	TRBJ2-1	CASSYRPSRPVAEQFF	TGTGCCAGCAGTTACCGCCCGTCTAGGCCCGTTGCTGAGCAGTTCTTC
NA	TRBV28	NA	TRBJ1-2	CASSLFGAFVDGYTF	TGTGCCAGCAGTTTATTCGGAGCCTTTGTGGATGGCTACACCTTC
NA	TRBV28	NA	TRBJ1-4	CASSLGSSKEKLFF	TGTGCCAGCAGTTTAGGTAGTTCCAAGGAAAAACTGTTTTTT
TRBD1	TRBV5-4	NA	TRBJ1-2	CASSPPPTGAINYGYTF	TGTGCCAGCAGCCCCCCCCCGACAGGGGCGATTAACTATGGCTACACCTTC
TRBD1	TRBV28	once	TRBJ1-2	CASNLQGGGYTF	TGTGCCAGCAACTTACAGGGGGGCGGCTACACCTTC
NA	TRBV14	NA	TRBJ2-3	CASSPTRDTQYF	TGTGCCAGCAGCCCCACGAGGGATACGCAGTATTTT
TRBD1	TRBV9	NA	TRBJ1-1	CASSPQGARVTEAFF	TGTGCCAGCAGCCCCCAGGGGGCCAGGGTCACTGAAGCTTTCTTT
TRBD1	TRBV5-1	NA	TRBJ1-2	CASSVTGDAIYGYTF	TGCGCCAGCAGCGTTACAGGGGACGCCATCTATGGCTACACCTTC
NA	TRBV2	once	TRBJ2-7	CASKGDGASGEQYF	TGTGCCAGCAAAGGGGATGGGGCATCGGGCGAGCAGTACTTC
NA	TRBV10-3	NA	TRBJ1-1	CAISESWGRMNTEAFF	TGTGCCATCAGTGAGTCGTGGGGCAGAATGAACACTGAAGCTTTCTTT
TRBD2	TRBV30	NA	TRBJ2-5	CAWTFGLAGRETQYF	TGTGCCTGGACCTTTGGACTAGCGGGACGGGAGACCCAGTACTTC
TRBD1	TRBV27	once	TRBJ1-2	CASRNPQGNYGYTF	TGTGCCAGCAGGAACCCACAGGGGAACTATGGCTACACCTTC
NA	TRBV6-1	NA	TRBJ2-2	CASSQGSTGELFF	TGTGCCAGCTCGCAGGGAAGCACCGGGGAGCTGTTTTTT
NA	TRBV10-3	NA	TRBJ1-5	CAISDHQGSQHF	TGTGCCATCAGTGATCATCAGGGCTCCCAGCATTTT
TRBD2	TRBV5-8	NA	TRBJ2-1	CASSLIGLAGKDEQFF	TGTGCCAGCAGCTTGATAGGGCTAGCGGGAAAGGATGAGCAGTTCTTC
TRBD2	TRBV6-5	NA	TRBJ2-1	CASSYSRGRVNEQFF	TGTGCCAGCAGTTACTCGCGCGGGAGGGTCAATGAGCAGTTCTTC
NA	TRBV5-1	NA	TRBJ1-5	CASSAIPGSGQPQHF	TGCGCCAGCAGCGCTATACCGGGCTCAGGGCAGCCCCAGCATTTT
NA	TRBV18	once	TRBJ2-3	CASSRGGITDTQYF	TGTGCCAGCTCACGAGGGGGTATCACAGATACGCAGTATTTT
NA	TRBV10-2	NA	TRBJ2-7	CASSDNRQASYEQYF	TGCGCCAGCAGTGATAATCGACAGGCTTCCTACGAGCAGTACTTC
NA	TRBV2	NA	TRBJ1-3	CASSEAPLTGNTIYF	TGTGCCAGCAGTGAAGCCCCACTGACTGGAAACACCATATATTTT
TRBD2	TRBV9	NA	TRBJ2-2	CASSVGTSGGTGELFF	TGTGCCAGCAGCGTCGGGACTAGCGGGGGGACCGGGGAGCTGTTTTTT
NA	TRBV30	NA	TRBJ1-4	CAWSVGVGQGGNEKLFF	TGTGCCTGGAGTGTCGGAGTGGGGCAGGGAGGTAATGAAAAACTGTTTTTT
NA	TRBV6-5	NA	TRBJ1-2	CASSYSRRYGYTF	TGTGCCAGCAGTTACTCGCGGAGATATGGCTACACCTTC
TRBD1	TRBV5-1	once	TRBJ2-5	CASSSGQGGTQYF	TGCGCCAGCAGCTCCGGACAGGGGGGGACCCAGTACTTC
TRBD2	TRBV2	NA	TRBJ2-7	CAIIPSGRLGEQYF	TGTGCCATAATCCCCAGCGGGAGGTTAGGCGAGCAGTACTTC
TRBD1	TRBV10-3	NA	TRBJ1-2	CAIWTGLREGYTF	TGTGCCATCTGGACAGGCCTTCGGGAGGGCTACACCTTC
NA	TRBV7-2	few	TRBJ1-5	CASSLSGVGNQPQHF	TGTGCCAGCAGCTTATCAGGGGTTGGCAATCAGCCCCAGCATTTT
NA	TRBV4-1	many	TRBJ2-5	CASSQVRGETQYF	TGCGCCAGCAGCCAAGTAAGAGGGGAGACCCAGTACTTC